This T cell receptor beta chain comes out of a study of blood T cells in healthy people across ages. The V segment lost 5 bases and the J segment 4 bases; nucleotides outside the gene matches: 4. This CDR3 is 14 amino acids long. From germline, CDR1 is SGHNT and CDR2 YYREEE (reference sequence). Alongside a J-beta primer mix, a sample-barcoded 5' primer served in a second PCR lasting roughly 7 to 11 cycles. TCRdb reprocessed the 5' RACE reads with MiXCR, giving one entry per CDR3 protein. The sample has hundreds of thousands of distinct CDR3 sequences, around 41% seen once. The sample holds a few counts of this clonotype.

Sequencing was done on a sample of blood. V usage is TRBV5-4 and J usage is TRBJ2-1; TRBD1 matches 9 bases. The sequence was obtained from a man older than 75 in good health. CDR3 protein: CASRGQGHYNEQFF. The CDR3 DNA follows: TGTGCCAGCAGGGGACAGGGCCATTACAATGAGCAGTTCTTC.